This T cell receptor beta chain was found in a study of blood T cells in healthy people across ages. Regarding the study as a whole: Considered underestimates were the diversity estimates obtained from one million T cells.

This clonotype was detected a few times. Its antigen is still unknown. Through a sample-barcoded 5' primer and a J-beta primer mix, a second PCR was run for roughly 6 to 12 cycles. Every cDNA was tagged by a template-switch adaptor with 12 random nucleotides. CDR3-containing paired-end reads numbered at least 3 million in each sample. MiXCR, applied by TCRdb to the 5' RACE reads, yields one record per CDR3 protein. The sample lists under 2,000,000 distinct CDR3 sequences; around 50% were seen once. The TCR comes from a woman between 35 and 50 years old in good health. Sequencing was carried out using blood.

DNA for the CDR3: TGCAGCGTTGGCCCGGGACAGGGGAAATCAAATGAGCAGTTCTTC. This translates into CSVGPGQGKSNEQFF. This chain links TRBV29-1 with TRBJ2-1; 10 bases are a match to TRBD1. Germline CDR1 SQVTM, CDR2 ANQGSEA. Losses at the gene ends were 4 bases for V and 7 bases for J; bases not matched to a gene: 10. There are 15 residues in the CDR3.